These 30 T cell receptor beta chains share one sample of origin, sequenced in a study of T-cell reconstitution after alpha-beta-depleted transplantation in children listed by TCRdb under 2016. The treatment or condition label, as the study defines it: allogeneic hematopoietic cell transplantation with graft depleted of TCRalphabeta T cells and CD19 B cells. Preparation of the library involved PCR. Data came from an Illumina HiSeq 2500. Molecular barcoding was employed in the preparation of TCR libraries, with unique molecular identifiers being used to normalize TCRbeta repertoire quantification. The public sequencing data were trimmed at Q25 with fastp and processed into clonotypes with MiXCR by TCRdb, which kept only in-frame beta chains. Each entry merges the rows of one CDR3 protein and shows their most common DNA and genes. This sample comprises about 980,000 distinct CDR3 sequences, roughly 29% of them detected only once. About 28% of the sample is held by the ten biggest clonotypes.

Material: PBMCs, mostly from graft donor cells, obtained 360 days after TCRalphabeta/CD19-depleted stem cell transplant. The receptors here all came from a boy under two years old who had a stem cell transplant for SCID, so the T cells may come from the graft donor.

The chain joins TRBV12-3 or TRBV12-4 to TRBJ2-1, with D maybe TRBD2 (6 bases). The CDR3 sequence is 14 residues long. Trimming shortened V by 5 bases and J by 3 bases, and 11 bases separated the two germline ends. The CDR3 reads CASSQRAIYNEQFF. CDR3 nucleotides: TGTGCCAGCAGTCAGCGGGCCATCTACAATGAGCAGTTCTTC.

The V and J genes are TRBV11-2 and TRBJ2-5; possibly TRBD2 for D (5 bases). This CDR3 comprises 15 residues. V was shortened by 4 bases and J by 2 bases, with 14 bases between the two germline ends. CDR1 is SGHAT, CDR2 FQNNGV, per germline. The CDR3, as DNA: TGTGCCAGCAGCTCTCTCGAGCGGCTACAAGAGACCCAGTACTTC. This translates into CASSSLERLQETQYF.

This chain uses TRBV5-1 with TRBJ2-1; 8 bases are a match to TRBD1. The CDR3 totals 14 residues. Trimming cost V 5 bases and J 6 bases; bases outside gene matches: 7. Per germline, CDR1 SGHRS and CDR2 YFSETQ. The CDR3 coding sequence is TGCGCCAGCAGTTGGGGGGACAGGACCAATGAGCAGTTCTTC. Translating gives CASSWGDRTNEQFF.

The J gene is TRBJ1-2, the V gene TRBV20-1, with D uncertain. The germline CDR1 and CDR2 sequences are DFQATT and SNEGSKA (reference sequence). This CDR3 comprises 15 residues. The germline V and J ends were trimmed by 6 bases and 4 bases, with 21 bases remaining between them. The CDR3 DNA is TGCAGTGCCTATATCTCTGGGCCGCTCCTCTATGGCTACACCTTC. It codes for CSAYISGPLLYGYTF.

This clonotype was seen a few times. The chain has TRBV7-3 and TRBJ2-1; D call uncertain. The CDR3 sequence is 16 residues long. Germline V gene sequence: CDR1 SGHTA, CDR2 FQGTGA. V was shortened by 5 bases and J by 2 bases, with 16 bases between the two germline ends. The CDR3 DNA follows: TGTGCCAGCAGCCCTGAGCGCACTTCCGCCTACAATGAGCAGTTCTTC. Residues: CASSPERTSAYNEQFF.

The chain combines TRBV5-1 with TRBJ1-2; D is ambiguous. CDR1 is SGHRS, CDR2 YFSETQ, per germline. The CDR3 extends over 12 amino acids. The V end was cut by 5 bases, the J end by 0 bases, with 5 bases between. CDR3 DNA: TGCGCCAGCAGGGGAGCTAACTATGGCTACACCTTC. Translated, it gives CASRGANYGYTF. The full variable domain, its missing parts supplied by reference TRBV5-1 and TRBJ1-2, is KAGVTQTPRYLIKTRGQQVTLSCSPISGHRSVSWYQQTPGQGLQFLFEYFSETQRNKGNFPGRFSGRQFSNSRSEMNVSTLELGDSALYLCASRGANYGYTFGSGTRLTVV.

The chain carries TRBV3-1 and TRBJ2-7; D perhaps matches TRBD2 (5 bases). Trimming stripped 7 bases from V and 5 bases from J, with 12 bases between. Germline V CDR1 and CDR2: LGHDT, YNNKEL (reference sequence). There are 12 residues in the CDR3. The CDR3 DNA follows: TGTGCCAGCACCTACAACGGGAACGAGCAGTACTTC. Protein product: CASTYNGNEQYF.

This clonotype was counted a few times. The genes are TRBV5-8 and TRBJ1-4; 9 bases agree with TRBD1. V was clipped by 4 bases and J by 8 bases; unmatched bases: 6. The CDR3 loop spans 14 amino acids. Germline V gene data show CDR1 as SGHTS and CDR2 as YDEGEE. The DNA for the CDR3 is TGTGCCAGCAGCCGACAGGGGGTAGAGGAAAAACTGTTTTTT. This encodes CASSRQGVEEKLFF. Drawing the rest from reference TRBV5-8 and TRBJ1-4, the complete variable domain is EAGVTQSPTHLIKTRGQQATLRCSPISGHTSVYWYQQALGLGLQFLLWYDEGEERNRGNFPPRFSGRQFPNYSSELNVNALELEDSALYLCASSRQGVEEKLFFGSGTQLSVL.

The V gene is TRBV20-1, the J gene TRBJ2-1; D possibly corresponds to TRBD1 (5 bases). V lost 6 bases to trimming and J lost 7 bases, with 13 bases between them. From germline, CDR1 is DFQATT and CDR2 SNEGSKA (reference sequence). The CDR3 is 12 amino acids. CDR3 loop: CSAPDSRNEQFF. For the CDR3, the DNA is TGCAGTGCCCCAGACAGTCGGAATGAGCAGTTCTTC.

This clonotype was recorded a few times. The gene calls are TRBV28 and TRBJ2-1; 9 positions agree with TRBD1. Trimming took 6 bases from V and 5 from J; bases not matched to a gene: 11. The CDR3 consists of 16 residues. Germline V gene data show CDR1 as MDHEN and CDR2 as SYDVKM. The CDR3 here is CASRETGTGNNNEQFF. The CDR3 DNA sequence: TGTGCCAGCAGAGAGACCGGGACAGGGAATAACAATGAGCAGTTCTTC.

The CDR3 bases are TGTGCCAGCAATCCGCAGGGGCAAGGAAACACCATATATTTT. Encoded protein: CASNPQGQGNTIYF. This chain joins TRBV12-3 or TRBV12-4 and TRBJ1-3; tentatively, D is TRBD1 (6 bases). With 7 bases removed from V and 4 bases from J, the gap between germline ends came to 14 bases. The CDR3 totals 14 residues.

V gene TRBV4-3 combines with J gene TRBJ1-1; D is unclear. Germline V gene sequence: CDR1 LGHNA, CDR2 YSLEER. V lost 0 bases, J lost 1 base, and 12 bases lay in between. The CDR3 covers 16 residues. CDR3 DNA sequence: TGCGCCAGCAGCCAAGAAGCCTCTTTATGGAACACTGAAGCTTTCTTT. It specifies CASSQEASLWNTEAFF.

This clonotype occurred a few times. The chain joins TRBV7-9 to TRBJ2-5; tentative D call: TRBD2 (6 bases). From germline, CDR1 is SEHNR and CDR2 FQNEAQ (reference sequence). The CDR3 is 15 residues long. V dropped 4 bases and J dropped 4 bases, with 16 bases sitting between them. CDR3: CASSSALAIVETQYF. The CDR3 DNA reads as TGTGCCAGCAGCTCTGCCCTAGCGATCGTAGAGACCCAGTACTTC.

This clonotype appeared a few times. The rearrangement uses TRBV29-1 and TRBJ2-3; tentative D call: TRBD2 (5 bases). This CDR3 spans 15 amino acids. V gave up 4 bases and J gave up 2 bases, with 16 bases separating them. Germline V gene data show CDR1 as SQVTM and CDR2 as ANQGSEA. The CDR3 nucleotides read TGCAGCGTTGGGGAGTCGGGGAGACTCACAGATACGCAGTATTTT. It specifies CSVGESGRLTDTQYF.

This clonotype showed up just a few times. The gene calls are TRBV20-1 and TRBJ2-1; 8 nucleotides agree with TRBD2. Germline lookup yields CDR1 DFQATT and CDR2 SNEGSKA (reference sequence). This CDR3 region has 15 residues. Trimming took 3 bases from V and 2 from J; bases not matched to a gene: 6. The CDR3 region has the DNA TGCAGTGCTAGTCGCCGGGAGGGCCCCTACAATGAGCAGTTCTTC. It encodes CSASRREGPYNEQFF.

This chain uses TRBV9 with TRBJ1-2; D perhaps matches TRBD1 (5 bases). The CDR3 is made up of 16 amino acids. Between the trimmed V and J ends, which lost 4 bases and 2 bases, there was a span of 18 bases. From germline, CDR1 is SGDLS and CDR2 YYNGEE. The CDR3 DNA follows: TGTGCCAGCAGCCAACAATCAGGGAATCCCAACTATGGCTACACCTTC. Protein: CASSQQSGNPNYGYTF.

The chain recombines TRBV7-9 with TRBJ2-7; tentative D call: TRBD2 (5 bases). CDR3 length: 14 residues. Trimming removed 5 bases from V and 3 bases from J, with 14 bases in between. In germline, CDR1 is SEHNR, CDR2 FQNEAQ (reference sequence). Here the CDR3 DNA reads TGTGCCAGCAGCCAGAGAAGCGAGGGCTACGAGCAGTACTTC. Amino acids: CASSQRSEGYEQYF.

This clonotype has just a few counts. This sequence joins TRBV18 and TRBJ1-5; D remains ambiguous. Trimming removed 4 bases from V and 0 bases from J, with 16 bases in between. The CDR3 covers 17 residues. CDR1 KGHSH and CDR2 LQKENI come from the germline V gene. CDR3: CASSLLSVQSSNQPQHF. For the CDR3, the DNA is TGTGCCAGCTCACTACTTTCGGTTCAGTCTAGCAATCAGCCCCAGCATTTT.

This clonotype occurred a few times. The chain recombines TRBV5-1 with TRBJ2-7; TRBD1 matches 8 bases. V was clipped by 0 bases and J by 4 bases; unmatched bases: 9. Germline V gene data show CDR1 as SGHRS and CDR2 as YFSETQ. The CDR3 extends over 16 amino acids. The CDR3 region has the DNA TGCGCCAGCAGCTTGGGTTCGGCAGGGGGCAGATACGAGCAGTACTTC. Encoded protein: CASSLGSAGGRYEQYF. The variable domain in full, completed from reference TRBV5-1 and TRBJ2-7, reads KAGVTQTPRYLIKTRGQQVTLSCSPISGHRSVSWYQQTPGQGLQFLFEYFSETQRNKGNFPGRFSGRQFSNSRSEMNVSTLELGDSALYLCASSLGSAGGRYEQYFGPGTRLTVT.

A few counts support this clonotype. The chain joins TRBV10-3 to TRBJ2-2; D gene uncertain. The V and J ends lost 0 bases and 6 bases respectively, with 8 bases between them. This CDR3 has 14 amino acids. In germline, CDR1 is ENHRY, CDR2 SYGVKD. CDR3 nucleotide sequence: TGTGCCATCAGTGAGTCGTCCCTAGCCGGGGAGCTGTTTTTT. Its translation: CAISESSLAGELFF.

This chain connects TRBV4-3 to TRBJ1-4, with D hard to call. CDR1 LGHNA and CDR2 YSLEER come from the germline V gene. With 4 bases removed from V and 6 bases from J, the gap between germline ends came to 15 bases. CDR3 length: 15 residues. In DNA, the CDR3 is TGCGCCAGCAGCCGGTGGGCTCTGGGTGATGAAAAACTGTTTTTT. Its protein product is CASSRWALGDEKLFF.

The chain has TRBV11-2 and TRBJ2-2; D not certain. V was trimmed by 3 bases and J by 1 base, leaving 18 bases between them. Germline V CDR1 and CDR2: SGHAT, FQNNGV. The CDR3 spans 18 residues. The CDR3 here is CASSLGGRLPRNTGELFF. Written as DNA, the CDR3 is TGTGCCAGCAGCTTGGGTGGCCGACTCCCCAGGAACACCGGGGAGCTGTTTTTT.

This chain links TRBV20-1 with TRBJ2-5; TRBD2 aligns across 7 bases. The V segment lost 3 bases and the J segment 1 base; nucleotides outside the gene matches: 8. This CDR3 has 15 residues. Germline CDR1 DFQATT, CDR2 SNEGSKA (reference sequence). DNA for the CDR3: TGCAGTGCTAGCGCCTCGGGGGGAGTCCAAGAGACCCAGTACTTC. It codes for CSASASGGVQETQYF.

This clonotype was observed a handful of times. This chain uses TRBV7-3 with TRBJ2-1; 9 bases match TRBD2. The CDR3 has 15 residues. CDR1 is SGHTA and CDR2 is FQGTGA in the germline V gene. The trim removed 5 bases at V and 4 bases at J, leaving 6 bases unmatched. The CDR3 protein is CASSPQRGAYNEQFF. The CDR3 region has the DNA TGTGCCAGCAGCCCCCAGCGGGGGGCGTACAATGAGCAGTTCTTC.

This clonotype was seen more than once but under ten times. The J gene is TRBJ2-5, the V gene TRBV29-1, with no clear D. This CDR3 comprises 12 residues. Germline V lookup: CDR1 SQVTM, CDR2 ANQGSEA. The germline V and J ends were trimmed by 2 bases and 0 bases, with 4 bases remaining between them. CDR3 coding DNA: TGCAGCGTTGAAAACAACCAAGAGACCCAGTACTTC. Protein product: CSVENNQETQYF.

The chain combines TRBV6-2 or TRBV6-3 with TRBJ1-1; D gene uncertain. The germline gives CDR1 MNHEY, CDR2 SVGEGT. The ends were cut back, 8 bases at V and 2 bases at J, with 9 bases in the middle. The CDR3 is made up of 12 amino acids. The CDR3 loop reads CASAGFNTEAFF. CDR3 sequence (DNA): TGTGCCAGCGCGGGCTTTAACACTGAAGCTTTCTTT.

This clonotype was recorded at least ten times. The V and J genes are TRBV27 and TRBJ2-7; no firm D call. Looked up from germline, CDR1 is MNHEY and CDR2 is SMNVEV (reference sequence). The CDR3 totals 13 residues. V was clipped by 4 bases and J by 5 bases, with 12 bases between them. This CDR3 is CASSWPRGDEQYF. The CDR3 DNA reads as TGTGCCAGCAGTTGGCCTAGAGGCGACGAGCAGTACTTC.

The chain carries TRBV20-1 and TRBJ2-1; 10 positions match TRBD2. Unmatched junction bases numbered 11, after V lost 4 bases and J lost 8 bases. The CDR3 loop spans 15 amino acids. From germline, CDR1 is DFQATT and CDR2 SNEGSKA (reference sequence). The CDR3 DNA follows: TGCAGTGCTAAGAGAGCGGGGGGGCCGTGGGATGAGCAGTTCTTC. Encoded protein: CSAKRAGGPWDEQFF.

Details on this clonotype: At one end the junction does not follow the germline gene, possibly because of a read error. The V and J genes are TRBV12-5 and TRBJ2-1, with a tentative D call TRBD2 (7 bases). Looked up from germline, CDR1 is LGHNT and CDR2 is FRNRAP. The CDR3 extends over 15 amino acids. CDR3 sequence: CASGLVGGLRSERFF. The DNA of the CDR3 is TGTGCTAGTGGTTTGGTCGGGGGGCTGAGATCTGAGCGGTTCTTC.

This clonotype was detected only a few times. The V gene is TRBV20-1, the J gene TRBJ2-7; 7 positions match TRBD1. V trimming: 6 bases; J trimming: 6 bases; junction bases outside the gene matches: 11. Germline V lookup: CDR1 DFQATT, CDR2 SNEGSKA (reference sequence). The CDR3 is 13 amino acids. The CDR3 reads CSAHRDRVGEQYF. The CDR3 bases are TGCAGTGCCCACCGTGACAGGGTGGGCGAGCAGTACTTC.